These T cell receptor beta chains were read from a single sample in a study of type 1 and type 2 diabetes patients. TCRdb redid the calling of the multiplex PCR reads with MiXCR, one entry per CDR3 protein. Of approximately 260,000 distinct CDR3 sequences listed, approximately 45% were seen once; the top ten hold roughly an eighth. The sequencing sample was made of peripheral blood mononuclear cells (PBMCs). Source of these receptors: a man aged 18 to 35 with type 2 diabetes. Each CDR3 is given with its conserved first and last residue. The order of the fields is V gene, D gene, clone size, J gene, CDR3 protein, CDR3 DNA. The D gene is left open where the match is weak. Size is stated for part of the rows, as once, few or many counts, or as a class when the clone is expanded.

v_gene: TRBV7-2
d_gene: -
abundance: -
j_gene: TRBJ2-7
CDR3aa: CTSSLAGSHEQYF
CDR3nt: TGTACCAGCAGCTTAGCGGGCAGCCACGAGCAGTACTTC

v_gene: TRBV2
d_gene: -
abundance: few
j_gene: TRBJ2-7
CDR3aa: CASSTEAYEQYF
CDR3nt: TGTGCCAGCAGTACAGAGGCCTACGAGCAGTACTTC

v_gene: TRBV5-1
d_gene: -
abundance: -
j_gene: TRBJ1-1
CDR3aa: CASSLDGQTYTEAFF
CDR3nt: TGCGCCAGCAGCTTGGACGGTCAGACTTACACTGAAGCTTTCTTT

v_gene: TRBV30
d_gene: -
abundance: -
j_gene: TRBJ1-1
CDR3aa: CAWIQGIPGGAFF
CDR3nt: TGTGCCTGGATCCAAGGGATCCCGGGGGGAGCTTTCTTT

v_gene: TRBV6-2/TRBV6-3
d_gene: -
abundance: -
j_gene: TRBJ2-7
CDR3aa: CASSIQGGSYEQYF
CDR3nt: TGTGCCAGCAGTATTCAGGGGGGCTCCTACGAGCAGTACTTC

v_gene: TRBV6-6
d_gene: -
abundance: -
j_gene: TRBJ2-1
CDR3aa: CAISARGGEQFF
CDR3nt: TGTGCCATCAGTGCCAGAGGCGGAGAGCAGTTCTTC

v_gene: TRBV10-3
d_gene: TRBD1
abundance: -
j_gene: TRBJ1-2
CDR3aa: CAIRRQGDYGYTF
CDR3nt: TGTGCCATCAGGCGACAGGGCGACTATGGCTACACCTTC

v_gene: TRBV4-1
d_gene: -
abundance: -
j_gene: TRBJ2-7
CDR3aa: CASSPQSGVAHEQYF
CDR3nt: TGCGCCAGCAGCCCGCAATCGGGGGTGGCCCACGAGCAGTACTTC

v_gene: TRBV13
d_gene: -
abundance: once
j_gene: TRBJ2-1
CDR3aa: CASMLRPETRNEQFF
CDR3nt: TGCGCCAGCATGCTACGACCCGAGACTCGCAATGAGCAGTTCTTC

v_gene: TRBV2
d_gene: -
abundance: -
j_gene: TRBJ2-5
CDR3aa: CASIFGTSETQYF
CDR3nt: TGTGCCAGCATTTTCGGGACCTCGGAGACCCAGTACTTC

v_gene: TRBV12-3/TRBV12-4
d_gene: -
abundance: few
j_gene: TRBJ2-2
CDR3aa: CASKLDANTGELFF
CDR3nt: TGTGCCAGCAAACTAGATGCGAACACCGGGGAGCTGTTTTTT

v_gene: TRBV2
d_gene: TRBD1
abundance: few
j_gene: TRBJ1-2
CDR3aa: CASSPGGIHGYTF
CDR3nt: TGTGCCAGCAGCCCAGGGGGTATACATGGCTACACCTTC

v_gene: TRBV30
d_gene: TRBD1
abundance: -
j_gene: TRBJ1-6
CDR3aa: CAWGTGGGSPLHF
CDR3nt: TGTGCCTGGGGGACAGGGGGCGGGTCACCCCTCCACTTT

v_gene: TRBV12-3/TRBV12-4
d_gene: TRBD1
abundance: once
j_gene: TRBJ2-1
CDR3aa: CASSGTGGPHEQFF
CDR3nt: TGTGCCAGCAGCGGGACAGGGGGCCCTCATGAGCAGTTCTTC

v_gene: TRBV10-1
d_gene: -
abundance: -
j_gene: TRBJ1-1
CDR3aa: CASSEGTEAFF
CDR3nt: TGCGCCAGCAGTGAGGGGACTGAAGCTTTCTTT

v_gene: TRBV2
d_gene: -
abundance: few
j_gene: TRBJ2-1
CDR3aa: CASSGMGGTSYNEQFF
CDR3nt: TGTGCCAGCAGCGGGATGGGCGGGACATCCTACAATGAGCAGTTCTTC

v_gene: TRBV12-5
d_gene: -
abundance: few
j_gene: TRBJ2-5
CDR3aa: CATGQKETQYF
CDR3nt: TGTGCAACTGGACAGAAAGAGACCCAGTACTTC

v_gene: TRBV6-5
d_gene: TRBD1
abundance: -
j_gene: TRBJ1-4
CDR3aa: CASSYRRGPVEKLFF
CDR3nt: TGTGCCAGCAGTTACCGCAGGGGGCCTGTTGAAAAACTGTTTTTT

v_gene: TRBV24-1
d_gene: -
abundance: few
j_gene: TRBJ2-1
CDR3aa: CATSDLGEQFF
CDR3nt: TGTGCCACCAGTGATTTGGGTGAGCAGTTCTTC

v_gene: TRBV19
d_gene: -
abundance: medium-sized
j_gene: TRBJ1-1
CDR3aa: CASSIYRTGNTEAFF
CDR3nt: TGTGCCAGTAGTATCTACAGGACGGGGAACACTGAAGCTTTCTTT

v_gene: TRBV19
d_gene: -
abundance: -
j_gene: TRBJ2-3
CDR3aa: CASSHRDAPDTQYF
CDR3nt: TGTGCCAGTAGTCACAGGGACGCACCAGATACGCAGTATTTT

v_gene: TRBV29-1
d_gene: -
abundance: -
j_gene: TRBJ2-5
CDR3aa: CSVVGRGTETQYF
CDR3nt: TGCAGCGTTGTGGGCAGGGGTACAGAGACCCAGTACTTC

v_gene: TRBV9
d_gene: TRBD2
abundance: -
j_gene: TRBJ2-1
CDR3aa: CASSVDGGRTNEQFF
CDR3nt: TGTGCCAGCAGCGTAGACGGCGGGAGGACAAATGAGCAGTTCTTC

v_gene: TRBV10-3
d_gene: -
abundance: -
j_gene: TRBJ1-5
CDR3aa: CAIGTRNQPQHF
CDR3nt: TGTGCCATCGGGACGAGGAATCAGCCCCAGCATTTT

v_gene: TRBV12-3/TRBV12-4
d_gene: TRBD1
abundance: -
j_gene: TRBJ1-5
CDR3aa: CASSLTGTGGVHQPQHF
CDR3nt: TGTGCCAGCAGCCTAACCGGGACAGGGGGCGTGCATCAGCCCCAGCATTTT

v_gene: TRBV19
d_gene: TRBD1
abundance: -
j_gene: TRBJ2-5
CDR3aa: CASRDRVMETQYF
CDR3nt: TGTGCCAGTAGGGACAGGGTTATGGAGACCCAGTACTTC

v_gene: TRBV7-2
d_gene: -
abundance: few
j_gene: TRBJ2-3
CDR3aa: CASSFKGDTQYF
CDR3nt: TGTGCCAGCAGCTTTAAGGGAGATACGCAGTATTTT

v_gene: TRBV2
d_gene: -
abundance: -
j_gene: TRBJ2-3
CDR3aa: CAVGLSTDTQYF
CDR3nt: TGTGCCGTCGGGCTAAGCACAGATACGCAGTATTTT

v_gene: TRBV2
d_gene: -
abundance: many
j_gene: TRBJ2-2
CDR3aa: CASSESQGYTGELFF
CDR3nt: TGTGCCAGCAGTGAGTCCCAGGGTTACACCGGGGAGCTGTTTTTT

v_gene: TRBV20-1
d_gene: TRBD1
abundance: -
j_gene: TRBJ1-1
CDR3aa: CSARTGRTEAFF
CDR3nt: TGCAGTGCCCGGACAGGGAGGACTGAAGCTTTCTTT